This record covers a single TCR beta chain. Its antigen is unknown. Sequenced by immunoSEQ multiplex PCR; TCRdb stores in-frame clones only, minus some. The data hold around 70,000 clones, with approximately 81% observed a single time. The entry originates in a study of a mutant IDH1 vaccine in newly diagnosed glioma. Study in general: Vaccination began 4-6 weeks post radiotherapy alone, or with temozolomide cycles.

Germline loops: CDR1 MNHEY, CDR2 SVGAGI. The length of the CDR3 is 16 residues. The V and J ends lost 4 bases and 1 base, in that order; junction bases with no gene match: 4. The time point: week 35, safety follow-up. In the vaccine, a single dose held 300 ug of the mutant IDH1 20-mer peptide, along with topical imiquimod. Material: PBMCs, obtained from a glioma patient whose treatment included an IDH1 peptide vaccine. The clonotype was recovered from a man aged 18 to 30 with glioma. This chain uses TRBV6-5 with TRBJ2-5, with 12 bases matching TRBD2. Written as DNA, the CDR3 is TGTGCCAGCAGTTCACTAGCGGGGGGCCGCCAAGAGACCCAGTACTTC. Protein product: CASSSLAGGRQETQYF.